This T cell receptor beta chain was sequenced during a study of T cells in Graves' hyperthyroidism and ophthalmopathy. Whole-study findings and limits: A 13 V-J signature model discriminated ophthalmopathy versus stable hyperthyroidism.

The authors took PBMCs from over 8.5 ml fresh peripheral blood. Germline V lookup: CDR1 KGHSH, CDR2 LQKENI. Between the trimmed V and J ends, which lost 1 base and 2 bases, there was a span of 14 bases. CDR3 size: 16 residues. This clonotype was observed many times. Its antigen remains unknown. TCR beta CDR3 regions were amplified from RNA. HTBI primers were the set used in a first-round RT-PCR of the TCR CDR3. TCRdb re-called the multiplex PCR reads with MiXCR, one entry per CDR3 protein. The sample records approximately 430,000 distinct CDR3 sequences, 15% to 19% being singletons. The J gene is TRBJ1-1, the V gene TRBV18; D gene unclear. The material sequenced was blood. This receptor was obtained from a woman between 18 and 29 years old with Graves' hyperthyroidism. The CDR3 nucleotides are TGTGCCAGCTCACCACGCACTTGGGGAGCTAACACTGAAGCTTTCTTT. As protein: CASSPRTWGANTEAFF.